Below, one T cell receptor (beta chain) is given with its context. At one end, the junction sequence differs from germline, possibly due to a read error. Profiling relied on immunoSEQ multiplex PCR, and the TCRdb table lists in-frame clones only, not all of them. The sample lists about 440,000 clones; about 91% were seen once. These data come from a study of blood T cell repertoires in COVID-19. Turning to the study itself: The samples span acute and convalescent COVID-19 from the United States, Italy and Spain.

Seattle patient enrollment occurred during active infection, with longitudinal follow-up thereafter. CDR1 is MGHRA, CDR2 YSYEKL, per germline. The length of the CDR3 is 10 residues. The rearrangement joins TRBV4-1 to TRBJ1-2; D call uncertain. This TCR was recovered from a woman aged 50 to 60 with COVID-19, enrolled during active disease. The sequencing input was peripheral blood. CDR3 DNA sequence: TGCGCCAGCAGCCAAGGGGAGACCTACTTC. Translated: CASSQGETYF.